The rows below give T cell receptor beta chains drawn from one sample of a study of blood T cell repertoires in COVID-19. Using immunoSEQ multiplex PCR, the repertoire was profiled, and TCRdb retains in-frame clones only, with some absent. This table holds nearly 200,000 clones, roughly four fifths found once. Sequencing used peripheral blood. These receptors were obtained from an older woman with active or convalescent COVID-19. Both conserved end residues are part of each CDR3.

V gene: TRBV5-1; J gene: TRBJ1-1; CDR3 protein: CASSLDRTEEAFF
V gene: TRBV19; J gene: TRBJ1-5; CDR3 protein: CASTAVGNQPQHF
V gene: TRBV15; J gene: TRBJ2-3; CDR3 protein: CATSRDRAGQDAIF
V gene: TRBV5-6; J gene: TRBJ1-2; CDR3 protein: CASSRRTGDRGYTF
V gene: TRBV19; J gene: TRBJ2-7; CDR3 protein: CASSIRAGGGYEQYF
V gene: TRBV19; J gene: TRBJ2-5; CDR3 protein: CASRRLAGVGETQYF
V gene: TRBV6-6; J gene: TRBJ2-2; CDR3 protein: CASSWTSGAGELFF
V gene: TRBV5-5; J gene: TRBJ2-3; CDR3 protein: CASSFEDTDTQYF
V gene: TRBV5-6; J gene: TRBJ2-1; CDR3 protein: CASSFRTSAPSYNEQFF
V gene: TRBV12-5; J gene: TRBJ2-2; CDR3 protein: CASGVGQGDTGELFF
V gene: TRBV7-3; J gene: TRBJ2-2; CDR3 protein: CASSPPGLAGGNTGELFF
V gene: TRBV2; J gene: TRBJ2-1; CDR3 protein: CASSGPPRSSSGLWDEQFF
V gene: TRBV10-2; J gene: TRBJ2-2; CDR3 protein: CASRPAGEHGELFF
V gene: TRBV27; J gene: TRBJ2-7; CDR3 protein: CASSFRGQGPYEQYF
V gene: TRBV9; J gene: TRBJ2-5; CDR3 protein: CASSVDPGTGFETQYF
V gene: TRBV7-9; J gene: TRBJ2-1; CDR3 protein: CASSLGLAGLNEQFF
V gene: TRBV6-1; J gene: TRBJ1-4; CDR3 protein: CASSDGGQGGEKLFF
V gene: TRBV7-9; J gene: TRBJ1-1; CDR3 protein: CASSSRQGKNTEAFF
V gene: TRBV21-1; J gene: TRBJ1-4; CDR3 protein: CARGQGSYGNEKLFF
V gene: TRBV27; J gene: TRBJ2-5; CDR3 protein: CASSPRVAGGETQYF
V gene: TRBV18; J gene: TRBJ1-1; CDR3 protein: CASSPALGGRTEAFF
V gene: TRBV2; J gene: TRBJ2-5; CDR3 protein: CASRLAGEETQYF
V gene: TRBV30; J gene: TRBJ1-2; CDR3 protein: CAWYRGGGYTF
V gene: TRBV5-1; J gene: TRBJ2-7; CDR3 protein: CASILGSGGVSYEQYF
V gene: TRBV18; J gene: TRBJ1-2; CDR3 protein: CASSPPTGQGYTF
V gene: TRBV6-5; J gene: TRBJ2-2; CDR3 protein: CASSRREGGELFF
V gene: TRBV6-1; J gene: TRBJ2-5; CDR3 protein: CASSSGTSGRGTQYF
V gene: TRBV5-1; J gene: TRBJ1-6; CDR3 protein: CASSLAGGARNSPLHF
V gene: TRBV7-2; J gene: TRBJ2-3; CDR3 protein: CASSLNQQGLAGGADTQYF
V gene: TRBV5-1; J gene: TRBJ2-7; CDR3 protein: CASSPRGQGVPYEQYF
V gene: TRBV6-5; J gene: TRBJ2-7; CDR3 protein: CASSYSTPGGEQYF
V gene: TRBV7-9; J gene: TRBJ2-1; CDR3 protein: CASRQKLDEQFF